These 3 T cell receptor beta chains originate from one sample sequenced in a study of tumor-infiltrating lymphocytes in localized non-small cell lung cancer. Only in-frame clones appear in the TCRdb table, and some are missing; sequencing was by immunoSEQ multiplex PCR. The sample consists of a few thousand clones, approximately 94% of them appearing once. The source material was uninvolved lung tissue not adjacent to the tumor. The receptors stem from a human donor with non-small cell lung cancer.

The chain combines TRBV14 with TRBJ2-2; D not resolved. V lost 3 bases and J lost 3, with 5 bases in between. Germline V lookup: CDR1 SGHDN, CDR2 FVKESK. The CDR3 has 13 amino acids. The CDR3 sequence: CASSHFHTGELFF. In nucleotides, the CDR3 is TGTGCCAGCAGCCACTTCCACACCGGGGAGCTGTTTTTT.

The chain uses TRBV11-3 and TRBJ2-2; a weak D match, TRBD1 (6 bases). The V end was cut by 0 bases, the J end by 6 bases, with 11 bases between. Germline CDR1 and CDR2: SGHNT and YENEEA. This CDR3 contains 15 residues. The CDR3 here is CASSLDQRGSGELFF. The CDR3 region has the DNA TGTGCCAGCAGCTTAGACCAGAGGGGGTCCGGGGAGCTGTTTTTT. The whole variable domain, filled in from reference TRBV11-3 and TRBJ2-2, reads EAGVVQSPRYKIIEKKQPVAFWCNPISGHNTLYWYLQNLGQGPELLIRYENEEAVDDSQLPKDRFSAERLKGVDSTLKIQPAELGDSAVYLCASSLDQRGSGELFFGEGSRLTVL.

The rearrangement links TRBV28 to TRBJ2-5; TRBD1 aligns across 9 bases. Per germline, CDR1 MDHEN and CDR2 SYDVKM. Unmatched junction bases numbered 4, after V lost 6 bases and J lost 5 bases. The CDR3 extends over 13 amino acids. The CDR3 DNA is TGTGCCAGCAGGGGACAGGGCAGGGAGACCCAGTACTTC. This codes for CASRGQGRETQYF.